Below, 30 T cell receptor beta chains from the same sample are listed, as sequenced in a study of cytomegalovirus exposure and HLA in healthy donors. Clones were read by immunoSEQ multiplex PCR, and TCRdb kept only the in-frame ones, dropping some. Among 250,000 or so clones listed, approximately 87% were seen once. The sequenced sample consisted of PBMCs. Receptors were obtained from a man aged 18-30 years in good health and CMV-seronegative.

The chain carries TRBV28 and TRBJ1-1; D is undetermined. The CDR3 spans 13 residues. Deletions cut 3 bases from V and 2 bases from J, with 7 bases between. Germline V gene sequence: CDR1 MDHEN, CDR2 SYDVKM. Here the CDR3 DNA reads TGTGCCAGCAGTTTTAATCTTAACACTGAAGCTTTCTTT. Its protein product is CASSFNLNTEAFF. Looking up the rest from reference TRBV28 and TRBJ1-1 gives the full variable domain: DVKVTQSSRYLVKRTGEKVFLECVQDMDHENMFWYRQDPGLGLRLIYFSYDVKMKEKGDIPEGYSVSREKKERFSLILESASTNQTSMYLCASSFNLNTEAFFGQGTRLTVV.

The rearrangement links TRBV7-2 to TRBJ1-6; D not resolved. Germline V gene sequence: CDR1 SGHTA, CDR2 FQGNSA. CDR3 length: 14 amino acids. The V gene lost 3 bases and the J gene lost 10 bases, with 13 bases spanning the gap. The CDR3 protein is CASSFGEFGSPLHF. Written as DNA, the CDR3 is TGTGCCAGCAGCTTCGGGGAGTTTGGCTCACCCCTCCACTTT.

This clone occurred a few times. The chain combines TRBV2 with TRBJ2-7; possibly TRBD1 for D (5 bases). The ends were cut back, 3 bases at V and 5 bases at J, with 11 bases in the middle. The CDR3 consists of 13 residues. Germline CDR1 and CDR2: SNHLY and FYNNEI. The CDR3 DNA reads as TGTGCCAGCAGTGATGGTTGGGGCAACGAGCAGTACTTC. It encodes CASSDGWGNEQYF. Full variable domain (remainder filled in from reference TRBV2 and TRBJ2-7): EPEVTQTPSHQVTQMGQEVILRCVPISNHLYFYWYRQILGQKVEFLVSFYNNEISEKSEIFDDQFSVERPDGSNFTLKIRSTKLEDSAMYFCASSDGWGNEQYFGPGTRLTVT.

This clone occurred a few times. The chain joins TRBV4-1 to TRBJ1-1, with D perhaps matching TRBD1 (5 bases). The CDR3 runs to 18 residues. Germline V gene lookup returns CDR1 MGHRA and CDR2 YSYEKL. V lost 3 bases and J lost 0, with 20 bases in between. CDR3 DNA sequence: TGCGCCAGCAGCCAGTTCCCTCCTGTTTTGGACATGAACACTGAAGCTTTCTTT. It translates to CASSQFPPVLDMNTEAFF.

With regard to this clone: This sample includes further DNA sequences coding for the same CDR3. The rearrangement links TRBV27 to TRBJ1-1, with unresolved D. Germline V gene data show CDR1 as MNHEY and CDR2 as SMNVEV (reference sequence). The CDR3 length is 13 residues. Trimming took 0 bases from V and 2 from J, leaving 4 bases between them. DNA of the CDR3: TGTGCCAGCAGTTTATCCAGAAACACTGAAGCTTTCTTT. It translates to CASSLSRNTEAFF.

The chain carries TRBV21-1 and TRBJ2-3; the DNA was not compared with TRBD2, the D call given in the table. TRBV21-1 is marked as a pseudogene. CDR3 size: 9 residues. In DNA form, the CDR3 reads TGTGCCAGCACGTATACGCAGTATTTT. Translated, it gives CASTYTQYF.

CDR3: CASSLTRDRRELAKNIQYF. The CDR3 DNA reads TGTGCCAGCAGTTTAACCCGGGACAGGCGAGAGTTAGCCAAAAACATTCAGTACTTC. The rearrangement joins TRBV27 to TRBJ2-4; 8 nucleotides agree with TRBD1. The CDR3 totals 19 residues. Germline V gene sequence: CDR1 MNHEY, CDR2 SMNVEV (reference sequence). V lost 2 bases and J lost 0; bases outside the gene matches: 12.

The chain couples TRBV15 to TRBJ2-5; no definite D call. The length of the CDR3 is 14 residues. V lost 0 bases and J lost 5, with 10 bases in between. The germline V gene has CDR1 LNHNV and CDR2 YYDKDF (reference sequence). In DNA, the CDR3 is TGTGCCACCAGCAGAGATATGGTAGATGAGACCCAGTACTTC. Its protein is CATSRDMVDETQYF.

The V and J genes are TRBV11-3 and TRBJ2-1; a possible D gene is TRBD2 (6 bases). V lost 4 bases to trimming and J lost 5 bases, with 18 bases between them. Germline CDR1 is SGHNT and CDR2 is YENEEA. CDR3 length equals 16 residues. In DNA form, the CDR3 reads TGTGCCAGCAGCTCAAGGGTGGGGGACTGGGACAATGAGCAGTTCTTC. Residues: CASSSRVGDWDNEQFF.

The chain has TRBV29-1 and TRBJ2-2, with 8 bases matching TRBD1. Germline lookup yields CDR1 SQVTM and CDR2 ANQGSEA. CDR3 length: 13 amino acids. The V segment lost 5 bases and the J segment 4 bases; nucleotides outside the gene matches: 3. The CDR3 spells CSVQGAITGELFF. The CDR3 DNA is TGCAGCGTTCAGGGGGCGATCACCGGGGAGCTGTTTTTT.

This chain connects TRBV5-1 to TRBJ2-7; D gene unclear. CDR1 SGHRS and CDR2 YFSETQ come from the germline V gene. The CDR3 is 16 residues long. Trimming shortened V by 5 bases and J by 1 base, and 19 bases separated the two germline ends. The CDR3 loop is CASSPPETEHSYEQYF. The CDR3 region has the DNA TGCGCCAGCAGTCCCCCAGAGACTGAACATTCCTACGAGCAGTACTTC.

The V gene is TRBV5-4, the J gene TRBJ1-2, with D perhaps matching TRBD1 (6 bases). V lost 4 bases to trimming and J lost 8 bases, with 15 bases between them. The length of the CDR3 is 13 residues. Per the germline V gene, CDR1 is SGHNT and CDR2 is YYREEE (reference sequence). The CDR3 here is CASSLTGSGGYTF. CDR3 sequence (DNA): TGTGCCAGCAGCCTCACAGGGTCGGGCGGCTACACCTTC.

The genes are TRBV28 and TRBJ2-1, with TRBD2 identical over 11 bases. The germline V gene has CDR1 MDHEN and CDR2 SYDVKM. The CDR3 runs 19 residues. V gave up 7 bases and J gave up 5 bases; unmatched junction bases: 19. CDR3 protein: CASKRAGKRLAGGDNEQFF. CDR3 nucleotide sequence: TGTGCCAGCAAGCGCGCGGGCAAGCGATTAGCGGGAGGGGACAATGAGCAGTTCTTC.

The CDR3 bases are TGTGCCAGCAGTTACTCCCTAAACGGGGAGACCCAGTACTTC. Amino acids: CASSYSLNGETQYF. This rearrangement joins TRBV6-5 to TRBJ2-5; D remains ambiguous. Germline CDR1 and CDR2: MNHEY and SVGAGI. The CDR3 has 14 residues. V was shortened by 0 bases and J by 5 bases, with 10 bases between the two germline ends.

J is TRBJ1-5 and V is TRBV6-1, with 8 bases aligning to TRBD1. V shed 4 bases, J shed 7 bases, and the junction held 6 bases outside the gene matches. This CDR3 has 14 residues. From germline, CDR1 is MNHNS and CDR2 SASEGT. In DNA, the CDR3 is TGTGCCAGCAGTGCCCCAGGGGGCAGGCAGCCCCAGCATTTT. Its translation is CASSAPGGRQPQHF.

This chain uses TRBV4-1 with TRBJ1-6; D perhaps matches TRBD1 (5 bases). The CDR3 has 16 residues. CDR1 and CDR2 (germline): MGHRA, YSYEKL. V lost 3 bases, J lost 5 bases, and 14 bases lay in between. The CDR3 region is CASSHGATENNSPLHF. CDR3 in DNA: TGCGCCAGCAGCCATGGGGCGACAGAAAATAATTCACCCCTCCACTTT.

V and J are TRBV28 and TRBJ2-1; possibly TRBD2 for D (5 bases). V was cut by 6 bases and J by 5 bases, with 14 bases left in between. In germline, CDR1 is MDHEN, CDR2 SYDVKM. This CDR3 has 14 amino acids. CDR3 nucleotides: TGTGCCAGCAGGCAAACTAGTCCCAACAATGAGCAGTTCTTC. Its protein is CASRQTSPNNEQFF.

The V and J genes are TRBV6-5 and TRBJ2-2; 9 nucleotides match TRBD2. With 6 bases clipped from V and 2 bases from J, the junction kept 4 bases outside the gene matches. CDR1 and CDR2 (germline): MNHEY, SVGAGI. The CDR3 totals 15 residues. Here the CDR3 reads CASSRSGGNTGELFF. The CDR3, as DNA: TGTGCCAGCAGCCGTAGCGGGGGCAACACCGGGGAGCTGTTTTTT.

This chain connects TRBV13 to TRBJ2-5; D is ambiguous. The CDR3 has 14 amino acids. CDR1 and CDR2 (germline): PRHDT, FYEKMQ (reference sequence). V lost 5 bases to trimming and J lost 5 bases, with 15 bases between them. Written as DNA, the CDR3 is TGTGCCAGCAGCCCGCGAGCCGCCCGGGAGACCCAGTACTTC. Protein product: CASSPRAARETQYF.

The chain links TRBV5-1 to TRBJ2-7, with 7 nucleotides matching TRBD1. This CDR3 is built from 14 residues. Germline V gives CDR1 SGHRS, CDR2 YFSETQ. Losses at the gene ends were 4 bases for V and 9 bases for J; bases not matched to a gene: 13. The CDR3 DNA reads as TGCGCCAGCAGCGGGACGGGACAGTCCCAAGGGCAGTACTTC. Protein sequence: CASSGTGQSQGQYF.

The chain uses TRBV7-2 and TRBJ2-3; TRBD2 aligns across 9 bases. Unmatched junction bases numbered 6, after V lost 1 base and J lost 1 base. Germline V CDR1 and CDR2: SGHTA, FQGNSA. This CDR3 has 17 amino acids. The CDR3 sequence: CASSLGFSGSGTDTQYF. The DNA of the CDR3 is TGTGCCAGCAGCTTAGGGTTTAGCGGGAGTGGCACAGATACGCAGTATTTT.

The V and J genes are TRBV11-2 and TRBJ1-1; D gene unclear. Trimming removed 5 bases at V and 3 bases at J, with 16 bases between. Germline loops: CDR1 SGHAT, CDR2 FQNNGV. This CDR3 is 15 amino acids long. The CDR3 reads CASSLRGGRDTEAFF. CDR3 coding DNA: TGTGCCAGCAGCCTCCGGGGAGGGAGGGACACTGAAGCTTTCTTT.

V gene TRBV6-5 combines with J gene TRBJ2-7, with D perhaps matching TRBD2 (5 bases). The CDR3 runs 14 residues. Trimming removed 2 bases from V and 1 base from J, with 9 bases in between. Germline-derived CDR1 and CDR2 are MNHEY and SVGAGI. Here the CDR3 reads CASSYQRWSYEQYF. As DNA, the CDR3 is TGTGCCAGCAGTTACCAGCGGTGGTCCTACGAGCAGTACTTC.

For the CDR3, the DNA is TGCGCCAGCGCTACCTTGGACAGATACGAGCAGTACTTC. Translation gives CASATLDRYEQYF. This chain links TRBV5-1 with TRBJ2-7; TRBD1 might be the D (6 bases). This CDR3 contains 13 residues. The V gene lost 7 bases and the J gene lost 4 bases, with 15 bases spanning the gap. Germline V lookup: CDR1 SGHRS, CDR2 YFSETQ. The full variable domain, rest sourced from reference TRBV5-1 and TRBJ2-7, is KAGVTQTPRYLIKTRGQQVTLSCSPISGHRSVSWYQQTPGQGLQFLFEYFSETQRNKGNFPGRFSGRQFSNSRSEMNVSTLELGDSALYLCASATLDRYEQYFGPGTRLTVT.

The J gene is TRBJ2-7, the V gene TRBV7-2; 7 bases are a match to TRBD2. The junction had 8 bases not matched to a gene; V was cut back by 5 bases and J by 7 bases. The germline CDR1 and CDR2 sequences are SGHTA and FQGNSA. This CDR3 is 13 amino acids long. The CDR3 nucleotides are TGTGCCAGCAGCCCGCGACTAGCCTGGGAGCAGTACTTC. It encodes CASSPRLAWEQYF.

The chain has TRBV7-3 and TRBJ1-1, with D unresolved. The CDR3 sequence is 16 residues long. CDR1 is SGHTA, CDR2 FQGTGA, per germline. Trimming left V 1 base short and J 0 bases short, with 12 bases between. CDR3 DNA sequence: TGTGCCAGCAGCTTAAATGTTGCCCAGATGAACACTGAAGCTTTCTTT. It is translated as CASSLNVAQMNTEAFF.

The chain recombines TRBV5-4 with TRBJ2-3; D is ambiguous. CDR3 size: 14 residues. Germline V gene data show CDR1 as SGHNT and CDR2 as YYREEE (reference sequence). V was cut by 3 bases and J by 0 bases, with 8 bases left in between. CDR3 DNA sequence: TGTGCCAGCAGCTCCGGGTCGAGCACAGATACGCAGTATTTT. Translation gives CASSSGSSTDTQYF. Drawing the rest from reference TRBV5-4 and TRBJ2-3, the complete variable domain is ETGVTQSPTHLIKTRGQQVTLRCSSQSGHNTVSWYQQALGQGPQFIFQYYREEENGRGNFPPRFSGLQFPNYSSELNVNALELDDSALYLCASSSGSSTDTQYFGPGTRLTVL.

The sample holds many counts of this clone. This rearrangement joins TRBV19 to TRBJ1-5; D is possibly TRBD1 (5 bases). This CDR3 is 13 amino acids long. Germline CDR1 and CDR2: LNHDA and SQIVND (reference sequence). V shed 6 bases and J shed 5 bases, with 11 bases lying between them. The CDR3 loop is CASSLGRDQPQHF. CDR3 nucleotide sequence: TGTGCCAGTAGCCTAGGCAGGGATCAGCCCCAGCATTTT.

This clone was counted once. The CDR3 nucleotides are TGTGCCAGCAGCGTAGCTACCCGGGAGACCCAGTACTTC. Translation: CASSVATRETQYF. The chain carries TRBV9 and TRBJ2-5, with unresolved D. Trimming stripped 0 bases from V and 5 bases from J, with 8 bases between. CDR1 SGDLS and CDR2 YYNGEE come from the germline V gene. The CDR3 covers 13 residues.

V and J are TRBV5-6 and TRBJ1-2, with 9 bases identical to TRBD1. Germline CDR1 SGHDT, CDR2 YYEEEE. The J segment lost 2 bases and the V segment lost 5 bases, leaving 4 bases of the junction unmatched. The CDR3 is 14 amino acids. CDR3 bases: TGTGCCAGCAGACGGGACAGGGTCAACTATGGCTACACCTTC. Translation: CASRRDRVNYGYTF.